This record concerns one T cell receptor beta chain sequence. Germline CDR1 SGHVS, CDR2 FNYEAQ. Trimming cost V 4 bases and J 1 base; bases outside gene matches: 1. The CDR3 is made up of 15 amino acids. The data were produced by immunoSEQ multiplex PCR, yet TCRdb's version contains in-frame clones alone and is incomplete. The repertoire holds 300,000 to 450,000 clones, with roughly 84% as singletons. The entry originates in a study of blood T cell repertoires in COVID-19. This chain connects TRBV7-6 to TRBJ1-1, with TRBD1 identical over 12 bases. This TCR was sampled from a woman younger than 45 who had recovered from COVID-19. Source material: PBMCs or T cells enriched from blood (not recorded which). CDR3 region: CASSSGQGANTEAFF. CDR3 nucleotide sequence: TGTGCCAGCAGCTCGGGACAGGGGGCGAACACTGAAGCTTTCTTT.